This is a list of T cell receptor beta chains from one sample in a study of cytomegalovirus exposure and HLA in healthy donors. TCRdb keeps only in-frame clones here, not all; method: immunoSEQ multiplex PCR. The sample contains over 120,000 clones, 85% to 95% of which appear only once. The sequenced sample was PBMCs. The receptors were gathered from a young man in good health and CMV-seropositive. CDR3s include the opening cysteine and the closing phenylalanine or tryptophan. D genes are given only for firm matches. Some rows mark clone size as missing; the rest say once, few, many or name a class of expanded clone.

clone_size j_call v_call d_call cdr3_aa cdr3_nt
NA TRBJ1-5 TRBV28 NA CASSLRGGKANQPQHF TGTGCCAGCAGTCTCAGGGGTGGGAAGGCCAATCAGCCCCAGCATTTT
once TRBJ2-7 TRBV27 NA CASRQTVSYEQYF TGTGCCAGCAGGCAGACAGTCTCCTACGAGCAGTACTTC
NA TRBJ1-2 TRBV28 NA CASSPGGGYGYTF TGTGCCAGCAGTCCGGGAGGGGGCTATGGCTACACCTTC
NA TRBJ1-2 TRBV18 TRBD1 CASSPPTGFRDGYTF TGTGCCAGCTCACCCCCGACAGGGTTTAGGGATGGCTACACCTTC
NA TRBJ2-5 TRBV5-1 NA CASSPWLGREETQYF TGCGCCAGCAGCCCCTGGTTAGGTCGGGAAGAGACCCAGTACTTC
NA TRBJ2-1 TRBV14 NA CASSYSQFF TGTGCCAGCAGCTATTCCCAGTTCTTC
NA TRBJ1-5 TRBV10-1 NA CAPGSLHGGNQPQHF TGCGCCCCGGGGTCTCTTCACGGGGGCAATCAGCCCCAGCATTTT
NA TRBJ2-7 TRBV5-6 NA CASSFLGSGYEQYF TGTGCCAGCAGCTTCTTGGGCAGCGGCTACGAGCAGTACTTC
NA TRBJ2-1 TRBV7-9 TRBD2 CASSAGTSGINEQFF TGTGCCAGCAGCGCCGGGACTAGCGGAATCAATGAGCAGTTCTTC
NA TRBJ1-5 TRBV6-1 NA CASSPQLGGQPQHF TGTGCCAGCAGCCCCCAGCTGGGGGGACAGCCCCAGCATTTT
NA TRBJ2-1 TRBV29-1 NA CSPARAGTYNEQFF TGCAGCCCGGCACGGGCGGGTACCTACAATGAGCAGTTCTTC
NA TRBJ1-2 TRBV5-1 NA CASSGEGHPNGYTF TGCGCCAGCAGCGGGGAGGGACACCCAAATGGCTACACCTTC
NA TRBJ1-2 TRBV2 TRBD1 CASSEWDRADGYTF TGTGCCAGCAGTGAATGGGACAGGGCTGATGGCTACACCTTC
NA TRBJ2-7 TRBV28 TRBD2 CASRGTSGGNPYEQYF TGTGCCAGCAGGGGGACTAGCGGGGGTAATCCCTACGAGCAGTACTTC
NA TRBJ1-6 TRBV5-4 NA CASSLWQGTNSPLHF TGTGCCAGCAGCTTGTGGCAGGGGACTAATTCACCCCTCCACTTT
few TRBJ1-2 TRBV18 NA CASSPDKGAGYTF TGTGCCAGCTCACCCGACAAAGGGGCTGGCTACACCTTC
NA TRBJ2-5 TRBV4-1 NA CASSQEAVRETQYF TGCGCCAGCAGCCAAGAAGCAGTGAGGGAGACCCAGTACTTC
NA TRBJ2-7 TRBV5-4 NA CATSPGQTFSGSNYEQYF TGTGCCACCAGTCCGGGACAGACCTTCAGCGGGTCAAACTACGAGCAGTACTTC
NA TRBJ2-5 TRBV5-6 TRBD2 CASSLGTSGSFATQYF TGTGCCAGCAGCTTGGGGACTAGCGGGAGTTTTGCGACCCAGTACTTC
NA TRBJ1-6 TRBV2 NA CASSEGRASPLHF TGTGCCAGCAGTGAGGGCAGGGCCTCACCCCTCCACTTT
NA TRBJ2-7 TRBV7-9 NA CASSYTGYEQYF TGTGCCAGCAGTTATACAGGCTACGAGCAGTACTTC
NA TRBJ1-2 TRBV27 TRBD1 CASRPGTESYGYTF TGTGCCAGCAGGCCTGGGACAGAATCCTATGGCTACACCTTC
NA TRBJ1-5 TRBV5-1 TRBD1 CASSSTGGVQPQHF TGCGCCAGCAGCTCGACAGGGGGCGTTCAGCCCCAGCATTTT
NA TRBJ2-5 TRBV28 TRBD2 CASSLRLALGETQYF TGTGCCAGCAGTTTACGACTAGCCCTAGGTGAGACCCAGTACTTC
NA TRBJ2-7 TRBV5-4 NA CASSSAPRQDSYEQYF TGTGCCAGCAGCTCCGCCCCGCGACAGGACTCCTACGAGCAGTACTTC
NA TRBJ2-5 TRBV7-8 TRBD2 CASSATGGQETQYF TGTGCCAGCAGCGCTACGGGGGGGCAAGAGACCCAGTACTTC
few TRBJ2-1 TRBV6-1 NA CASSDRGRSYNEQFF TGTGCCAGCAGTGACCGGGGAAGGTCCTACAATGAGCAGTTCTTC
NA TRBJ2-7 TRBV5-1 TRBD2 CASSQKGLAGGYEQYF TGCGCCAGCAGCCAGAAAGGACTAGCGGGAGGGTACGAGCAGTACTTC
NA TRBJ1-6 TRBV14 TRBD1 CASSPGTASSYNSPLHF TGTGCCAGCAGCCCTGGGACAGCGAGCTCCTATAATTCACCCCTCCACTTT
once TRBJ2-1 TRBV2 TRBD2 CASRTGTSGYNEQFF TGTGCCAGCAGAACTGGGACTAGCGGTTACAATGAGCAGTTCTTC
once TRBJ2-7 TRBV7-9 NA CASSFSSYEQYF TGTGCCAGCAGCTTCTCCAGCTACGAGCAGTACTTC
NA TRBJ2-7 TRBV5-5 TRBD1 CASSLGPPGQNYEQYF TGTGCCAGCAGCTTGGGGCCCCCGGGACAGAACTACGAGCAGTACTTC
few TRBJ1-2 TRBV6-5 NA CASSAGIRYGYTF TGTGCCAGCAGTGCGGGTATCCGCTATGGCTACACCTTC
NA TRBJ2-7 TRBV5-1 NA CASSLDRARAEQYF TGCGCCAGCAGCTTGGACAGGGCGCGAGCTGAGCAGTACTTC
NA TRBJ1-6 TRBV5-6 TRBD1 CASSLGGQDLHF TGTGCCAGCAGCTTGGGCGGACAGGACCTCCACTTT
once TRBJ1-5 TRBV6-1 NA CASSEQGPYSNQPQHF TGTGCCAGCAGTGAACAGGGGCCCTATAGCAATCAGCCCCAGCATTTT
NA TRBJ2-5 TRBV6-1 NA CASSDWEETQYF TGTGCCAGCAGTGACTGGGAGGAGACCCAGTACTTC
NA TRBJ1-5 TRBV4-1 TRBD1 CASSLGQDGQPQHF TGCGCCAGCAGTCTCGGACAGGACGGTCAGCCCCAGCATTTT
NA TRBJ2-1 TRBV19 NA CASINRGYNEQFF TGTGCCAGTATAAATCGGGGGTACAATGAGCAGTTCTTC
once TRBJ2-1 TRBV18 TRBD2 CASSSQGLAGDNEQFF TGTGCCAGCTCCTCCCAAGGACTAGCGGGAGACAATGAGCAGTTCTTC
NA TRBJ2-1 TRBV15 NA CATSRDRAGLSYNEQFF TGTGCCACCAGCAGAGATCGTGCAGGCCTGTCCTACAATGAGCAGTTCTTC
NA TRBJ2-7 TRBV27 TRBD2 CASSKPGLASRGTYEQYF TGTGCCAGCAGTAAGCCGGGACTAGCTTCTCGTGGCACCTACGAGCAGTACTTC
NA TRBJ1-1 TRBV6-5 NA CASSYGSGTEAFF TGTGCCAGCAGTTACGGGTCAGGCACTGAAGCTTTCTTT